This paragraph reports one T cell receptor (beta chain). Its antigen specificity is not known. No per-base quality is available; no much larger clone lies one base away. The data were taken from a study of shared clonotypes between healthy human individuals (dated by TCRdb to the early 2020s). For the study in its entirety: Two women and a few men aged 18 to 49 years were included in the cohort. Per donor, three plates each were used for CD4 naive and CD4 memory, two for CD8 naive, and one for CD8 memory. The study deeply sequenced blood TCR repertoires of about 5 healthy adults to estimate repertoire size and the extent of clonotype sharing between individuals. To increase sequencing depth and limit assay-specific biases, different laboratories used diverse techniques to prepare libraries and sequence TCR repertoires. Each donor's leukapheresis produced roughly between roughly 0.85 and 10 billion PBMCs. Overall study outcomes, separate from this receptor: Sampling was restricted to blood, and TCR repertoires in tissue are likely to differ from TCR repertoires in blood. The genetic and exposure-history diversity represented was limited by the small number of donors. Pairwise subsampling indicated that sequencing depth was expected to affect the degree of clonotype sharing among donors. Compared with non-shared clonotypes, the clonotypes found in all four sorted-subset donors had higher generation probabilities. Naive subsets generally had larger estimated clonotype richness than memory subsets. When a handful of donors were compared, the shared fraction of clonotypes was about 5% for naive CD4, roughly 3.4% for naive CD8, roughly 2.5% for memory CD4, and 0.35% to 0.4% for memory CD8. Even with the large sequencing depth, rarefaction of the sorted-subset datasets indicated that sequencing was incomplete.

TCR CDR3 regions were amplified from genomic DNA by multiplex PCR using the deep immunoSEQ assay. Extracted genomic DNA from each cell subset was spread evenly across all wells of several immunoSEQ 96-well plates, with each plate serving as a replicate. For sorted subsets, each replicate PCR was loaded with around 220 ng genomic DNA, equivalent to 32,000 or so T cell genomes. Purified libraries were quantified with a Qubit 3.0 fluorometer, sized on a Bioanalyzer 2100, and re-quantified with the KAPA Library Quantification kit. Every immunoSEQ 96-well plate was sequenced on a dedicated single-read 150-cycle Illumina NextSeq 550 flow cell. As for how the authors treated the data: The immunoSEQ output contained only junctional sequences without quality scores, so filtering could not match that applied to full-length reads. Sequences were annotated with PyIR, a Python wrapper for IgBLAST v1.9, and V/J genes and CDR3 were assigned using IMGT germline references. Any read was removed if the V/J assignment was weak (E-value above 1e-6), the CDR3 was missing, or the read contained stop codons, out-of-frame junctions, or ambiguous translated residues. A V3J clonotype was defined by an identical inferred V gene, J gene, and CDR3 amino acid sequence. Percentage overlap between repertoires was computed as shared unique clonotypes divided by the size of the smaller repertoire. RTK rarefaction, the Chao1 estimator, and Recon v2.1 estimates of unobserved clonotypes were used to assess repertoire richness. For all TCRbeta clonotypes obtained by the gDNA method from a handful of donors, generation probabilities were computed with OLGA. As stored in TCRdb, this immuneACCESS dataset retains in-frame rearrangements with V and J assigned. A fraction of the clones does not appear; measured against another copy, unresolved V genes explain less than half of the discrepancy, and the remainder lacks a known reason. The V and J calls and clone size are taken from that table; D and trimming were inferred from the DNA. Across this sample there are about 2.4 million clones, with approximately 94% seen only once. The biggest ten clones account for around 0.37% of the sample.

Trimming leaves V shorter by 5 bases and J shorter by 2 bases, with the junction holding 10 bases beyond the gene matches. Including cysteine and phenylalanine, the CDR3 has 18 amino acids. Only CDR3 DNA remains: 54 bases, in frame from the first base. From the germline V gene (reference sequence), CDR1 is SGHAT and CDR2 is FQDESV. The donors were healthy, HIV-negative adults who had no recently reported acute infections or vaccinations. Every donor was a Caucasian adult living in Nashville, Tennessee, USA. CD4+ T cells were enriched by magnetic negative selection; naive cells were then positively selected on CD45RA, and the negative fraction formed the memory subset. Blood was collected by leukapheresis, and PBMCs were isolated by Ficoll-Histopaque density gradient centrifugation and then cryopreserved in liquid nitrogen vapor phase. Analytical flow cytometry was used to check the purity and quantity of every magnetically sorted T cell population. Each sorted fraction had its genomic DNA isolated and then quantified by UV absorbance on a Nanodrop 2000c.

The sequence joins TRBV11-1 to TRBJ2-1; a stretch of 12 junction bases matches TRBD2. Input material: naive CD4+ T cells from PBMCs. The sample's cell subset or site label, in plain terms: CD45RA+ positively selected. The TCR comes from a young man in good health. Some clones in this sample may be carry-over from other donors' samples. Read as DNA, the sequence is TGTGCCAGCAGCCCCAAAGATCTAGCGGGAGGGCCCTACAATGAGCAGTTCTTC. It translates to CASSPKDLAGGPYNEQFF.